This T cell receptor (beta chain) was identified in a study of beta chain features in type 1 diabetes. V gave up 7 bases and J gave up 3 bases, with 18 bases separating them. Germline V lookup: CDR1 MNHNY, CDR2 SVGAGI (reference sequence). The CDR3 spans 15 residues. Study-wide findings and caveats: Shorter TCRB CDR3s, moderately but significantly so, marked every one of the four CD4+ subsets in Type 1 diabetes patients. Researchers reported that naive, central memory and Treg TCRB repertoires appeared more similar in patients than in healthy donors.

This clone was detected only once. Antigen: not known. Every isolated RNA sample was fully reverse transcribed, so sequencing captured expressed TCRB transcripts. Sequenced by immunoSEQ multiplex PCR; TCRdb stores in-frame clones only, minus some. In the table there are 200,000 to 300,000 clones, roughly 20% of which are singletons. What was sequenced was naive CD4+ T cells from blood. This chain connects TRBV6-6 to TRBJ1-1; D possibly corresponds to TRBD1 (5 bases). This receptor was obtained from a woman in her 40s with type 1 diabetes. In DNA form, the CDR3 reads TGTGCCAGCACCGGGGAGGGCAGGGCGTACACTGAAGCTTTCTTT. Translation gives CASTGEGRAYTEAFF.